These 4 T cell receptor beta chains share one sample of origin, sequenced in a study of T-cell memory formation after mild COVID-19. TCRdb re-called the 5' RACE reads through MiXCR, storing one row per CDR3 protein. The data show under 300,000 distinct CDR3 sequences, over 7% seen once. Sequencing was done on a sample of PBMCs or a T cell subset sorted from them (not recorded which). These receptors originate from a man younger than 35 who had mild COVID-19 (a few samples of this study predate the infection). Cell type and time point are not known.

This chain links TRBV5-1 with TRBJ2-7; tentative D call: TRBD1 (6 bases). Germline-derived CDR1 and CDR2 are SGHRS and YFSETQ. This CDR3 has 14 residues. The germline V and J ends were trimmed by 0 bases and 6 bases, with 13 bases remaining between them. This CDR3 reads CASSLGAGDSEQYF. CDR3 in DNA: TGCGCCAGCAGCTTGGGTGCAGGGGATTCCGAGCAGTACTTC.

As to this clonotype: Germline and junction disagree at one end, which may indicate a read error. The chain recombines TRBV20-1 with TRBJ1-2; unclear D gene. Germline V CDR1 and CDR2: DFQATT, SNEGSKA (reference sequence). CDR3 length: 13 amino acids. The chain's CDR3 is CSDRVLVSYGYTF. The CDR3 DNA reads TGCAGTGATAGAGTGTTAGTAAGCTATGGCTACACCTTC.

This clonotype has just a few counts. This chain uses TRBV4-3 with TRBJ1-6; unclear D gene. The V gene lost 2 bases and the J gene lost 11 bases, with 10 bases spanning the gap. CDR1 and CDR2 (germline): LGHNA, YSLEER. The CDR3 extends over 13 amino acids. In DNA form, the CDR3 reads TGCGCCAGCAGCCAAAGACACGGGGCACCCCTCCACTTT. This translates into CASSQRHGAPLHF.

This clonotype has a handful of counts. V gene TRBV4-1 combines with J gene TRBJ1-6, with a tentative D call TRBD1 (5 bases). The CDR3 totals 17 residues. Germline values: CDR1 MGHRA, CDR2 YSYEKL. Trimming pared 4 bases from V and 0 bases from J, leaving 13 bases between. The chain's CDR3 is CASSPTGESSYNSPLHF. The DNA of the CDR3 is TGCGCCAGCAGCCCGACGGGGGAGAGCTCCTATAATTCACCCCTCCACTTT.